This TCR beta chain originates from a study of blood T cell repertoires in COVID-19. Authors' analysis steps: Reference gene primer amplification in the assay estimated nucleated cell counts. Method: immunoSEQ multiplex PCR; TCRdb's copy keeps in-frame clones and lacks some. V and J calls and clone size are given by that table; D and trimming were obtained from the DNA. This sample has about 330,000 clones, with roughly nine tenths found just once. This clone was detected only once. Donors in Cohort 3 counted as recovered after two negative PCRs, clearance, or symptom resolution. The CDR3 is made up of 14 amino acids. The germline gives CDR1 MNHEY, CDR2 SMNVEV (reference sequence). V was cut by 2 bases and J by 4 bases, with 8 bases left in between.

The rearrangement joins TRBV27 to TRBJ1-4; D unresolved. The TCR originated in a woman aged 25 to 39 who had recovered from COVID-19. Sequenced material: PBMCs or T cells enriched from blood (not recorded which). The CDR3 sequence: CASSLGPLNEKLFF. CDR3 nucleotides: TGTGCCAGCAGTTTAGGGCCGCTTAATGAAAAACTGTTTTTT.